This TCR beta chain was captured in a study of cytomegalovirus exposure and HLA in healthy donors. Study results and limitations: Listed as cytomegalovirus-associated were 170 or so TCR beta chains. Association of 16,951 TCR beta sequences with HLA alleles was found at 0.05 false discovery rate in a later analysis. For most subjects, TCR beta sequences were reported to predict HLA-A and HLA-B alleles with accuracy. A later analysis linked a missense variant in DCLRE1C to the trimming of TCR beta V and J genes.

With respect to this clone: What it recognizes is unknown.

PCR involved 60 Vbeta and 13 Jbeta primers. Measured with immunoSEQ multiplex PCR; TCRdb has only the in-frame clones, and not every one. This sample carries approximately 280,000 clones, roughly 88% of them seen once, and the ten largest clones take about 4%. The V and J ends lost 1 base and 0 bases respectively, with 10 bases between them. In germline, CDR1 is MNHNS, CDR2 SASEGT. The length of the CDR3 is 17 residues. The clonotype was recovered from a man aged 40-49 years in good health and CMV-seropositive. V gene TRBV6-1 combines with J gene TRBJ2-6; D is possibly TRBD1 (6 bases). Sequencing was carried out using PBMCs. DNA for the CDR3: TGTGCCAGCAGTGAAGAGGGACAACGCTCTGGGGCCAACGTCCTGACTTTC. Its protein is CASSEEGQRSGANVLTF.